This T cell receptor beta chain was captured in a study of cytomegalovirus exposure and HLA in healthy donors. CDR3 length: 16 amino acids. The J segment lost 5 bases and the V segment lost 4 bases, leaving 9 bases of the junction unmatched. Germline V CDR1 and CDR2: SGHRS, YFSETQ. PCR primers comprised 60 Vbeta and 13 Jbeta primers. Here immunoSEQ multiplex PCR was the method, and the copy in TCRdb shows in-frame clones only, minus some. The table has around 80,000 clones, 78% seen once. The gene calls are TRBV5-1 and TRBJ1-3, with TRBD1 matching over 10 bases. This clonotype originated in a man aged 35-49 years in good health and CMV-seronegative. Material for sequencing was PBMCs. CDR3 sequence reads: CASSPRGQGFRNTIYF. The CDR3 DNA reads as TGCGCCAGCAGCCCAAGGGGACAGGGGTTTAGAAACACCATATATTTT.